Detailed here is one T cell receptor beta chain. Its antigen target is currently unknown. Base qualities are not at hand, and no much larger clone is one base apart. Measured from the cysteine to the phenylalanine, the CDR3 is 17 residues long. The kept DNA is CDR3 alone, 51 bases in frame from the first base. In the germline V gene, CDR1 corresponds to SGHDT and CDR2 to YYEEEE. V drops 2 bases and J drops 6 bases, leaving 24 bases in between. This record comes from a study of T cell responses to AZD1222 COVID-19 vaccine (dated by TCRdb to about 2021). Background on the whole study: Because spike-specific TCR depth and breadth did not differ between the two schedules, AZD1222 recipients who got a second dose at roughly 4 weeks were pooled with those who got a second dose at roughly 12 weeks. Trial participants were enrolled by age into subgroups of 18-55, 56-69 and 70-plus years, and about 150, 27 and 61 TCR-sequenced participants, respectively, were included in these subgroups. A total of approximately 230 trial participants underwent TCR sequencing, of whom about 210 received two doses of AZD1222 and some 26 received two doses of the MenACWY control vaccine.

Study-wide conclusions, independent of this receptor: Only five to seven AZD1222 recipients were SARS-CoV-2 seropositive at baseline, limiting conclusions about previously exposed vaccinees. The 56-69-year group was small, and its depth increase did not reach significance, likely because of low power. Most participants were white British and females outnumbered males, and the authors suggested that clonal diversity may have been underestimated. Because no day 14 peak-response samples were available, repertoires were characterized only after the peak T cell response. A significant rise in spike-specific TCR breadth and depth was observed after two AZD1222 doses relative to day 0 and relative to MenACWY recipients. CD4 TCRs associated with the vaccine covered the entire spike protein, and the dominant responses were in regions 160-218 and 743-854. Reportedly, close to half of the unique spike-specific TCRs recognized epitopes lying outside the regions that are mutated in the B.1.351 and B.1.1.7 variants.

The time point label on this specimen signifies: baseline before first vaccination. Vaccinee samples were obtained from the UK trials COV001 and COV002, which included a single-blind randomized controlled phase 2/3 trial of AZD1222 (ChAdOx1 nCoV-19) in healthy adults. Trial participant PBMC samples were collected at day 0 and day 28 after the second dose for TCRbeta chain sequencing. The CDR3 regions of human TCRbeta chains were analyzed by immunosequencing. The study's processing was this. Repertoire TCRs were matched against a reference library of SARS-CoV-2-specific TCRs generated with the MIRA antigen-specificity platform. Breadth was defined as the fraction of unique TCRs that were SARS-CoV-2-associated. Depth was defined as the fraction of total T cells that were SARS-CoV-2-associated. Using the MIRA data, every spike-specific TCR was mapped to the spike region that the TCR reacted to and assigned to either a CD4 or a CD8 class. Log10-transformed breadth and depth values were compared by one-way ANOVA with Sidak's multiple comparisons tests. The clones in this table, taken by TCRdb from immuneACCESS, are in-frame only. Not every clone is retained; where verified, under half of the shortfall comes from an unresolved V gene, and the cause of the rest is unknown. Clone size and the V and J calls come from that table; the DNA yielded D and trimming. The sample table records roughly 170,000 clones; around 90% of these occur just once. The ten largest clones capture less than 0.55% of the sample.

This chain joins TRBV5-6 to TRBJ2-7, with a tentative D gene TRBD2 over 6 matching bases. The sample in question was peripheral blood, obtained on day 0 of AZD1222 vaccination. The sequence came from an adult in good health. The CDR3 region has the sequence CASSLGPFLRGMAEQYF. The nucleotide sequence reads TGTGCCAGCAGCTTAGGCCCCTTCCTTCGGGGGATGGCCGAGCAGTACTTC.